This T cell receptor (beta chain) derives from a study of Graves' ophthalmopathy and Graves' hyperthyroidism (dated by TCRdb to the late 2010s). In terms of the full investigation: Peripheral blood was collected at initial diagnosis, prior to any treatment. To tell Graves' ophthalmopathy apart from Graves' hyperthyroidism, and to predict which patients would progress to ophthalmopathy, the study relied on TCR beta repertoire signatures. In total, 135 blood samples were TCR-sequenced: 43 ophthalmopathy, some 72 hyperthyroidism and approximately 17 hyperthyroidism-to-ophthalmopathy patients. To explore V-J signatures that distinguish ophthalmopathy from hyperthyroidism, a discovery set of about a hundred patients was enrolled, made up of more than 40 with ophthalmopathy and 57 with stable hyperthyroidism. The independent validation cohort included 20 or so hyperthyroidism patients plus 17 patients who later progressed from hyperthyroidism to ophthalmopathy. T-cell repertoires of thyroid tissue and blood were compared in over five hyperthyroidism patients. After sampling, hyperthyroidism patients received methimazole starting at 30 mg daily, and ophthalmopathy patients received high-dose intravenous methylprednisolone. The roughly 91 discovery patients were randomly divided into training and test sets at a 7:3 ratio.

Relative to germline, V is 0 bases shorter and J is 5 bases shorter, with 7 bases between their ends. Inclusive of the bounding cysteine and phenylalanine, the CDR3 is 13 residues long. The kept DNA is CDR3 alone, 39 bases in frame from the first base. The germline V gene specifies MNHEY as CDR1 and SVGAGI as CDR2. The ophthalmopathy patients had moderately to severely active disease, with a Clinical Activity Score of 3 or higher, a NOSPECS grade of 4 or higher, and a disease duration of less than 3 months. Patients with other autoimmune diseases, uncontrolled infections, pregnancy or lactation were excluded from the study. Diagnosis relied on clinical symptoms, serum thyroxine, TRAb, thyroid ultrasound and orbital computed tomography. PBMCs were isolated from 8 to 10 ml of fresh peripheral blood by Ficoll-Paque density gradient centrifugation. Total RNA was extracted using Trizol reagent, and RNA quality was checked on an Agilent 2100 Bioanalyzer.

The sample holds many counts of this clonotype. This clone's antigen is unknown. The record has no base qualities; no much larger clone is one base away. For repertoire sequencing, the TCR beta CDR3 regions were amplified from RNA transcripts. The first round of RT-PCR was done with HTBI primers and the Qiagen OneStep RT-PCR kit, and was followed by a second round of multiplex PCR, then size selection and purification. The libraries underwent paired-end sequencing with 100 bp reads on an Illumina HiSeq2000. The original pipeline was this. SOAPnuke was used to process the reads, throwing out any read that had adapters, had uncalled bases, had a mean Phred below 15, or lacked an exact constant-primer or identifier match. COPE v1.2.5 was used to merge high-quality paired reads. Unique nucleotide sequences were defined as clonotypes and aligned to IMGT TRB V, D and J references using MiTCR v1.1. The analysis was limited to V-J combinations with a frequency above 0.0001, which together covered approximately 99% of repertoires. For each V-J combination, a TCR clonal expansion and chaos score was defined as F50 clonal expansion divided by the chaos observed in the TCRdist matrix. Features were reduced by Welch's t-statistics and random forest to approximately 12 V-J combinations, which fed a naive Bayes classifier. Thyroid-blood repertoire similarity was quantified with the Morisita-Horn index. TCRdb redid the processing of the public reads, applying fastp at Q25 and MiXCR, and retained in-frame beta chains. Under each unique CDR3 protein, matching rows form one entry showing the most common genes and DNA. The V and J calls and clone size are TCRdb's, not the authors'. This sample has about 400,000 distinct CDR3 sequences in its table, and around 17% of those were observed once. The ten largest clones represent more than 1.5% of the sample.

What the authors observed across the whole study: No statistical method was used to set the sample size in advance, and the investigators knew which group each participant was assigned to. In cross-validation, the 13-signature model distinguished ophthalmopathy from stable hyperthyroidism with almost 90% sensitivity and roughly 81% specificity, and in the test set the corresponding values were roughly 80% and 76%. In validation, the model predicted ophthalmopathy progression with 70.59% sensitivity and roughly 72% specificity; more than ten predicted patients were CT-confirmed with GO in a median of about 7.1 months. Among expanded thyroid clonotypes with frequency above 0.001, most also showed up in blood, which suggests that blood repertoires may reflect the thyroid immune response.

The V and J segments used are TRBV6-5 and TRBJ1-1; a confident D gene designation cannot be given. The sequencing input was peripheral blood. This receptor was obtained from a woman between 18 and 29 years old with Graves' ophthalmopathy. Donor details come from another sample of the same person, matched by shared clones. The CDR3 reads CASSYSGGTEAFF. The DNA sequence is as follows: TGTGCCAGCAGTTACTCAGGAGGAACTGAAGCTTTCTTT.